This record concerns one T cell receptor (beta chain) sequence. Alongside blood RNA obtained from unsorted whole blood, germline DNA was also extracted. This record belongs to a study of tumor-infiltrating lymphocytes in primary liver carcinoma. The germline V gene encodes CDR1 MNHNS and CDR2 SASEGT. V shed 6 bases and J 3 bases; nucleotides not matched to a gene: 10. The CDR3 spans 17 residues. With a constant-region primer, TCR beta cDNA was made from approximately 520 ng of total RNA. Slightly modified ARM-PCR served as the procedure for the TCR beta libraries. These libraries came from three rounds of nested multiplex PCR. Researchers ran the first two PCR rounds for roughly 11 cycles each with TRBV1-TRBV30 forward primers and a C-beta reverse primer. TCRdb analysed the multiplex PCR reads with MiXCR anew, one entry per CDR3 protein. The profile shows about 350,000 distinct CDR3 sequences, around three fifths of them singletons.

The chain is built from TRBV6-1 and TRBJ2-1; 11 positions agree with TRBD2. The TCR was taken from a man between 40 and 49 years old with primary liver carcinoma and hepatitis B virus infection. Input material: peripheral blood. CDR3 bases: TGTGCCAGCAGGCGTAGCGGGGGGGGGGGCCTCTACAATGAGCAGTTCTTC. Translated: CASRRSGGGGLYNEQFF.